This T cell receptor beta chain appears in the sequencing data of a study of cytomegalovirus exposure and HLA in healthy donors. On this clone: What it recognizes is unknown.

General study results and limits: Later work showed greater clonal expansion in HLA-associated TCR beta chains than in equally common others.

60 Vbeta and 13 Jbeta primers were used in PCR. Profiling relied on immunoSEQ multiplex PCR, and the TCRdb table lists in-frame clones only, not all of them. This sample has fewer than 250,000 clones, with around 79% found just once. This CDR3 spans 14 amino acids. CDR1 SEHNR and CDR2 FQNEAQ come from the germline V gene (reference sequence). V lost 5 bases, J lost 0 bases, and 11 bases lay in between. The clonotype originates from a male donor in good health and CMV-seronegative. The sequenced material came from PBMCs. V and J are TRBV7-9 and TRBJ2-7, with D possibly being TRBD1 (6 bases). The DNA of the CDR3 is TGTGCCAGCAGCCCCACAGGGAACTCCTACGAGCAGTACTTC. This codes for CASSPTGNSYEQYF.